This entry features one T cell receptor (beta chain) sequence. In the authors' workflow: Estimation of nucleated cell counts was performed using reference gene primer amplification. Method: immunoSEQ multiplex PCR; TCRdb's copy keeps in-frame clones and lacks some. That table supplies the V and J calls and clone size; D and trimming were determined from the DNA. The profile shows approximately 85,000 clones, roughly 85% of them singletons. Trimming took off 5 bases at V and 4 bases at J, with 10 bases between the two ends. Germline V gene sequence: CDR1 SNHLY, CDR2 FYNNEI. The CDR3 loop spans 13 amino acids. The sample belongs to a study of blood T cell repertoires in COVID-19.

The specimen sequenced was peripheral blood. V and J are TRBV2 and TRBJ2-3; perhaps TRBD2 as D (5 bases). This TCR came from a man between 45 and 60 years old with active or convalescent COVID-19. CDR3 in amino acids: CASSNRGSDTQYF. The CDR3 DNA is TGTGCCAGCAGTAATCGAGGGTCAGATACGCAGTATTTT.